Listed below are T cell receptor beta chains from one sample, sequenced in a study of T cell responses to AZD1222 COVID-19 vaccine. Profiling relied on immunoSEQ multiplex PCR, and the TCRdb table lists in-frame clones only, not all of them. The sample carries roughly 110,000 clones, 70% to 90% recorded once. This specimen consisted of peripheral blood, obtained 28 days after the second AZD1222 dose. These receptors came from an adult who received the AZD1222 COVID-19 vaccine. Both conserved end residues are part of each CDR3. The D gene is left open where the match is weak. Some rows have no size entry. The others give once, few or many, or a class for an expanded clone.

abundance	v_gene	len	d_gene	j_gene	CDR3aa	CDR3nt
NA	TRBV7-6	16	TRBD2	TRBJ2-7	CASSSRLAGGPYEQYF	TGTGCCAGCAGCTCCAGACTAGCGGGGGGGCCCTACGAGCAGTACTTC
NA	TRBV12-3/TRBV12-4	12	NA	TRBJ1-5	CASRLSNQPQHF	TGTGCCAGCAGACTTAGCAATCAGCCCCAGCATTTT
few	TRBV6-5	14	NA	TRBJ2-7	CASSFGPELREQYF	TGTGCCAGCAGTTTCGGTCCCGAGCTGAGAGAGCAGTACTTC
NA	TRBV5-1	16	NA	TRBJ2-1	CASSLGGALGYNEQFF	TGCGCCAGCAGCTTGGGAGGGGCCTTAGGCTACAATGAGCAGTTCTTC
NA	TRBV19	14	NA	TRBJ2-7	CASSLSGPAYEQYF	TGTGCCAGTAGTTTATCGGGACCCGCCTACGAGCAGTACTTC
NA	TRBV29-1	12	NA	TRBJ2-1	CSANRQADEQFF	TGCAGCGCAAACCGACAGGCGGATGAGCAGTTCTTC
NA	TRBV5-6	14	NA	TRBJ1-1	CASSVLGGFTEAFF	TGTGCCAGCAGCGTCCTCGGGGGCTTCACTGAAGCTTTCTTT
NA	TRBV6-5	14	NA	TRBJ2-7	CASIRGPQAIEQYF	TGTGCCAGCATACGGGGACCCCAGGCGATCGAGCAGTACTTC
NA	TRBV11-2	12	TRBD1	TRBJ2-7	CASSRTGSEQYF	TGTGCCAGCAGCCGGACAGGGTCCGAGCAGTACTTC
NA	TRBV12-3/TRBV12-4	13	NA	TRBJ2-5	CASRFTGSETQYF	TGTGCCAGCAGGTTCACAGGGTCCGAGACCCAGTACTTC
once	TRBV7-9	14	TRBD1	TRBJ1-4	CASSLGQGNEKLFF	TGTGCCAGCAGCTTAGGACAGGGAAACGAAAAACTGTTTTTT
NA	TRBV11-2	15	NA	TRBJ2-1	CASSLGGVSYNEQFF	TGTGCCAGCAGCTTAGGGGGGGTCTCCTACAATGAGCAGTTCTTC
NA	TRBV6-5	14	NA	TRBJ1-2	CASSYSTTVYGYTF	TGTGCCAGCAGTTACTCGACCACGGTCTATGGCTACACCTTC
NA	TRBV5-1	13	NA	TRBJ1-6	CASSLGGRSPLHF	TGCGCCAGCAGCTTGGGGGGCCGTTCACCCCTCCACTTT
NA	TRBV9	16	TRBD1	TRBJ1-6	CASSAPRDRISSPLHF	TGTGCCAGCAGCGCCCCCCGGGACAGGATTTCTTCACCCCTCCACTTT
NA	TRBV12-5	20	TRBD2	TRBJ2-1	CASGLGAWSGAGIIYNEQFF	TGTGCTAGTGGTTTGGGGGCTTGGAGCGGGGCCGGAATAATCTACAATGAGCAGTTCTTC